The rows below give T cell receptor beta chains drawn from one sample of a study of shared clonotypes between healthy human individuals. The protocol was immunoSEQ multiplex PCR, while the TCRdb copy is restricted to in-frame clones and leaves out a portion. The sample lists roughly 2 million clones, about 95% occurring once. Sequenced sample: naive CD8+ T cells sorted from blood. The receptors derive from a man in his late teens or twenties in good health. Both conserved end residues are part of each CDR3. A D gene is named only where the DNA matches it firmly. Only part of the rows carry a size: once, few, many, or a class if the clone is expanded.

size	D	V	J	DNA	CDR3
.	TRBD1	TRBV5-1	TRBJ1-4	TGCGCCAGCAGCTTGACCGGGACAGGGGATGAAAAACTGTTTTTT	CASSLTGTGDEKLFF
.	TRBD1	TRBV12-5	TRBJ2-4	TGTGCTAGTGGTTTGCCCCCGGGACAGGGGGCGATGGGGACCAAAAACATTCAGTACTTC	CASGLPPGQGAMGTKNIQYF
.	.	TRBV4-3	TRBJ1-2	TGCGCCAGCAGCCACACAGATCTAGATGGCTACACCTTC	CASSHTDLDGYTF
.	TRBD1	TRBV7-3	TRBJ2-6	TGTGCCAGCAGCTTAACCCCGGGACAGCCGACGGGGGCCAACGTCCTGACTTTC	CASSLTPGQPTGANVLTF
.	TRBD2	TRBV13	TRBJ2-5	TGTGCCAGCAGCTCTCCTCCTAGCGGCGAAGAGACCCAGTACTTC	CASSSPPSGEETQYF
.	.	TRBV13	TRBJ1-2	TGTGCCAGCAGCTTAGGGGGAGGCAACTATGGCTACACCTTC	CASSLGGGNYGYTF
.	.	TRBV14	TRBJ2-5	TGTGCCAGCAGCCAAGCCACTGGAGTCGTCGAGACCCAGTACTTC	CASSQATGVVETQYF
.	.	TRBV28	TRBJ1-5	TGTGCCAGCACCCTCACCGGGGGGGACGGTTGGAATCAGCCCCAGCATTTT	CASTLTGGDGWNQPQHF
.	.	TRBV19	TRBJ1-5	TGTGCCAGTAGTATTTATTTCAGTAGCAATCAGCCCCAGCATTTT	CASSIYFSSNQPQHF
.	TRBD2	TRBV4-1	TRBJ2-3	TGCGCCAGCAGCCAAGATAACTATAGCGGGAGGGCCCGGGCCACAGATACGCAGTATTTT	CASSQDNYSGRARATDTQYF
.	.	TRBV4-2	TRBJ1-2	TGTGCCAGCAGTCCAGAGGACTATGGCTACACCTTC	CASSPEDYGYTF
.	.	TRBV7-9	TRBJ2-7	TGTGCCAGCAGCCTCGAGGAGATCTCCTACGAGCAGTACTTC	CASSLEEISYEQYF
.	.	TRBV7-3	TRBJ2-2	TGTGCCAGCAGCTTATTGGGTACCGGGGAGCTGTTTTTT	CASSLLGTGELFF
.	.	TRBV28	TRBJ1-1	TGTGCCACCAACGAGGGGTCTATGGCTGAAGCTTTCTTT	CATNEGSMAEAFF
.	.	TRBV7-6	TRBJ2-7	TGTGCCAGCAGCTTAGTGCGAGCCTCCTACGAGCAGTACTTC	CASSLVRASYEQYF
.	TRBD1	TRBV5-1	TRBJ1-2	TGCGCCAGCAGCCCGTTGACAGGGAACTATGGCTACACCTTC	CASSPLTGNYGYTF
.	TRBD2	TRBV29-1	TRBJ2-3	TGCAGCGTTGGGGGGGCCCTAGCGGGAGGAACAGATACGCAGTATTTT	CSVGGALAGGTDTQYF
.	.	TRBV7-3	TRBJ2-2	TGTGCCAGCAGCCACTCGGCGAACACCGGGGAGCTGTTTTTT	CASSHSANTGELFF
.	.	TRBV9	TRBJ2-1	TGTGCCAGCAGCGTAGCTGGTAGCGGCGATGAGCAGTTCTTC	CASSVAGSGDEQFF
once	TRBD1	TRBV13	TRBJ1-2	TGTGCCAGCACCTTACAGGGGAACTATGGCTACACCTTC	CASTLQGNYGYTF
.	TRBD2	TRBV9	TRBJ2-2	TGTGCCAGCAGGAGCGGGAGCGTCACCGGGGAGCTGTTTTTT	CASRSGSVTGELFF
once	TRBD2	TRBV7-2	TRBJ2-7	TGTGCCAGCAGCTTAGTCCTAGCGGGAGTCGACGAGCAGTACTTC	CASSLVLAGVDEQYF
.	TRBD1	TRBV28	TRBJ2-2	TGTGCCAGCAGTTTGGACAGGGGAGGGACCGGGGAGCTGTTTTTT	CASSLDRGGTGELFF
.	.	TRBV5-6	TRBJ2-3	TGTGCCAGCAGCTTCGGGGGGCATGCAGATACGCAGTATTTT	CASSFGGHADTQYF
.	.	TRBV27	TRBJ1-2	TGTGCCAGCAGTTTAGGGGTCAATCCAAACGGGTATGGCTACACCTTC	CASSLGVNPNGYGYTF
.	.	TRBV15	TRBJ2-7	TGTGCCACCAGCAGAGATCGGGGCTGGGGGGCAACGAGCGAGCAGTACTTC	CATSRDRGWGATSEQYF
.	.	TRBV13	TRBJ1-2	TGTGCCAGCAGCTTGGGAGAGTACTATGGCTACACCTTC	CASSLGEYYGYTF
.	TRBD1	TRBV11-2	TRBJ1-4	TGTGCCAGCAGCTCACAGGGGGTAGTAGGTGAAAAACTGTTTTTT	CASSSQGVVGEKLFF
.	.	TRBV5-5	TRBJ2-3	TGTGCCAGCAGCTTGTGGCAGGGGTCAGATACGCAGTATTTT	CASSLWQGSDTQYF
.	.	TRBV4-1	TRBJ2-7	TGCGCCAGCAGCCAAGACGGGACCTACGAGCAGTACTTC	CASSQDGTYEQYF
.	.	TRBV10-3	TRBJ2-7	TGTGCCATCAGTGAGTCGGCCGGCTACGAGCAGTACTTC	CAISESAGYEQYF
.	.	TRBV18	TRBJ2-7	TGTGCCAGCTCACCCGACAGAGAAGCCTCCTACGAGCAGTACTTC	CASSPDREASYEQYF
.	.	TRBV11-3	TRBJ2-3	TGTGCCAGCAGCTTACGCGGGAACACAGATACGCAGTATTTT	CASSLRGNTDTQYF
once	.	TRBV6-1	TRBJ1-5	TGTGCCAGCGAGGGTCTAGGCTATCAGCCCCAGCATTTT	CASEGLGYQPQHF
.	TRBD2	TRBV6-5	TRBJ2-7	TGTGCCAGCAGTTACGCTCAGGGAGGGCTCGGCTACGAGCAGTACTTC	CASSYAQGGLGYEQYF
once	.	TRBV7-2	TRBJ2-5	TGTGCCAGCAGCTTGACAAGCGAGACCCAGTACTTC	CASSLTSETQYF
.	.	TRBV5-6	TRBJ2-3	TGTGCCAGCAGCTTGTACACATACACAGATACGCAGTATTTT	CASSLYTYTDTQYF
once	.	TRBV29-1	TRBJ2-5	TGCAGCGTTGTTCAGCCAGCGGAGCAAGAGACCCAGTACTTC	CSVVQPAEQETQYF
.	.	TRBV9	TRBJ2-2	TGTGCCAGCTCTTTCACGGGGCGACCCGGGGAGCTGTTTTTT	CASSFTGRPGELFF